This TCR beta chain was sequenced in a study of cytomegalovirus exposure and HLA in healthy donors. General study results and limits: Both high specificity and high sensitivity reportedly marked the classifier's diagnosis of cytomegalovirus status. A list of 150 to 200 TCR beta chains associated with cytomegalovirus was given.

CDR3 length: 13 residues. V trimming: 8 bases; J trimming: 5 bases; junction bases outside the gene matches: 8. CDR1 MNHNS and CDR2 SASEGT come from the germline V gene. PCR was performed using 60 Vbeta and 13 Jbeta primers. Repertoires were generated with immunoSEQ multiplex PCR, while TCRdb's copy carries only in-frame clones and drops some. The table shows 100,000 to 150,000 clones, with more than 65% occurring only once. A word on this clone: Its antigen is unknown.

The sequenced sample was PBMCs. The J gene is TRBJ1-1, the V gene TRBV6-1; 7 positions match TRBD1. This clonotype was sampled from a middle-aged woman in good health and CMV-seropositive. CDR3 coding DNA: TGTGCCAGCGTGGAGGGGGCGCGAACTGAAGCTTTCTTT. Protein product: CASVEGARTEAFF.